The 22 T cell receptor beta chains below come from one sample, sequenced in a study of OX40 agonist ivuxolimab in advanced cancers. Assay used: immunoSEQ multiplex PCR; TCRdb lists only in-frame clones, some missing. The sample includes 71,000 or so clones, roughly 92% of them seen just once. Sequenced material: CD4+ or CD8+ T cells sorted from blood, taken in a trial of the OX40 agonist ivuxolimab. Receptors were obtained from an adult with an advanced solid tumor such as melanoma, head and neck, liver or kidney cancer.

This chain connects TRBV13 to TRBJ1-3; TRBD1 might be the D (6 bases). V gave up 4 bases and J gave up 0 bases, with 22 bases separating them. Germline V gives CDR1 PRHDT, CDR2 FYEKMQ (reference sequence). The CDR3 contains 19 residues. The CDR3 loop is CASSSAGGPLTLSGNTIYF. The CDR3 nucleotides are TGTGCCAGCAGCTCCGCGGGGGGCCCACTCACCCTCTCTGGAAACACCATATATTTT.

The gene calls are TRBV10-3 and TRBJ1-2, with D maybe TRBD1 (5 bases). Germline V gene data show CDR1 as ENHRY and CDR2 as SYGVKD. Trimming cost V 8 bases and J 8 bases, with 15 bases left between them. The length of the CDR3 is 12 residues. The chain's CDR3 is CAIGAEVAGYTF. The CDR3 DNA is TGTGCCATCGGGGCGGAGGTGGCCGGCTACACCTTC.

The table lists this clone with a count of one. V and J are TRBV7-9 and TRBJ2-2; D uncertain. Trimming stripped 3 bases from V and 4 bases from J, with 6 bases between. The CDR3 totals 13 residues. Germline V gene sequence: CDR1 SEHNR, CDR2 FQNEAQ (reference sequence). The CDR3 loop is CASSFPGTGELFF. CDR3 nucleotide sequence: TGTGCCAGCAGCTTCCCGGGCACCGGGGAGCTGTTTTTT.

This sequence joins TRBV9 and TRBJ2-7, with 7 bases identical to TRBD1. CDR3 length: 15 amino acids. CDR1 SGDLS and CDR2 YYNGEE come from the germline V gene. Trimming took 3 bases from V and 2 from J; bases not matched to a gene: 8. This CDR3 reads CASSAVGQTTYEQYF. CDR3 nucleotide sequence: TGTGCCAGCAGCGCCGTGGGACAGACCACCTACGAGCAGTACTTC.

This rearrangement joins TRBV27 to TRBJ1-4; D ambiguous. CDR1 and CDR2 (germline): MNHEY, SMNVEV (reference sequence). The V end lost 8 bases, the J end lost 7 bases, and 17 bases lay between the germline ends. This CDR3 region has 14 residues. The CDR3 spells CASSSLTYPEKLFF. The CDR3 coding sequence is TGTGCCAGCTCAAGTTTGACTTACCCTGAAAAACTGTTTTTT. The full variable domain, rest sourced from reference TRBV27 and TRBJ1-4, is EAQVTQNPRYLITVTGKKLTVTCSQNMNHEYMSWYRQDPGLGLRQIYYSMNVEVTDKGDVPEGYKVSRKEKRNFPLILESPSPNQTSLYFCASSSLTYPEKLFFGSGTQLSVL.

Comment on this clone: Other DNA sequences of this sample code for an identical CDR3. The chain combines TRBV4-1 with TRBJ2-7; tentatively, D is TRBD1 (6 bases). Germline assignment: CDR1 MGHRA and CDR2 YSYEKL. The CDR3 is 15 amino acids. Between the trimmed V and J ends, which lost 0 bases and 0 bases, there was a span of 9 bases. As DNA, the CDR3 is TGCGCCAGCAGCCAAGATCAGGGGTTCTCCTACGAGCAGTACTTC. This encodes CASSQDQGFSYEQYF.

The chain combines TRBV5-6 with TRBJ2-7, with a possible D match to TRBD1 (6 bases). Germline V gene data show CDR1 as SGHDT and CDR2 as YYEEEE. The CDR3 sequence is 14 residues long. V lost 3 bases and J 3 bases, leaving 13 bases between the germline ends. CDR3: CASSWGPGDYEQYF. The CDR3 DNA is TGTGCCAGCAGCTGGGGGCCCGGGGACTACGAGCAGTACTTC.

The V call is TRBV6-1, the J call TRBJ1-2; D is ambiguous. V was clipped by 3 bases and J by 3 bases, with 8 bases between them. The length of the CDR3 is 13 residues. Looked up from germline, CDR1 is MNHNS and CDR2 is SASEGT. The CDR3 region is CASSDPRYYGYTF. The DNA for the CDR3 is TGTGCCAGCAGTGATCCGCGATACTATGGCTACACCTTC.

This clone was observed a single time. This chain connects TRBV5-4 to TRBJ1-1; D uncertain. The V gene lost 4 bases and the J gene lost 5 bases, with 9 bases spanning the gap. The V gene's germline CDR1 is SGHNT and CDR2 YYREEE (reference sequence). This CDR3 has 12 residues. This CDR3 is CASSPASTEAFF. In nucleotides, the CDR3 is TGTGCCAGCAGCCCGGCCTCGACTGAAGCTTTCTTT.

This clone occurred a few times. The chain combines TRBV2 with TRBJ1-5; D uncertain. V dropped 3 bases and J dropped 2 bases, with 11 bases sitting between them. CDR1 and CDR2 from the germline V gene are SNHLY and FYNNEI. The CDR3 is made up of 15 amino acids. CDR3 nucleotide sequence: TGTGCCAGCAGTGATAGCCCTGGGGGCAATCAGCCCCAGCATTTT. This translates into CASSDSPGGNQPQHF.

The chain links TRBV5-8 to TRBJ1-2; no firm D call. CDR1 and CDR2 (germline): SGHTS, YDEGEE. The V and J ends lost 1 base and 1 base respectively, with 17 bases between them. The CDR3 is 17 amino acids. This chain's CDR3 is CASSLTFERRLNYGYTF. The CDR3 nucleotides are TGTGCCAGCAGCTTGACCTTCGAGAGGCGCCTTAACTATGGCTACACCTTC.

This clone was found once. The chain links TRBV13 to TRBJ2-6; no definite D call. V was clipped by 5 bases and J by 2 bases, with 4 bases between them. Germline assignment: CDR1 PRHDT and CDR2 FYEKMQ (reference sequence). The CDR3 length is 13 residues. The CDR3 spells CASSVTGANVLTF. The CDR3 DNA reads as TGTGCCAGCAGCGTGACTGGGGCCAACGTCCTGACTTTC.

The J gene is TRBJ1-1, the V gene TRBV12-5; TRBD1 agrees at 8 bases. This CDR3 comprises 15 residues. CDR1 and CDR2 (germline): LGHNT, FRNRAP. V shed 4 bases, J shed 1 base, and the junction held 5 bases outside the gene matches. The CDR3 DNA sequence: TGTGCTAGTGGTTGGACAGGGTTGGAGAACACTGAAGCTTTCTTT. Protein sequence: CASGWTGLENTEAFF.

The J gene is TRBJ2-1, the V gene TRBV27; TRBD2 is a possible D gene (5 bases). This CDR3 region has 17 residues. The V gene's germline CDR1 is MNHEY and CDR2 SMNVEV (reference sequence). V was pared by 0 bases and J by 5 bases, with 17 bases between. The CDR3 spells CASSLSVGSIRHNEQFF. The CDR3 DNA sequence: TGTGCCAGCAGTTTATCGGTAGGGAGTATTAGGCACAATGAGCAGTTCTTC.

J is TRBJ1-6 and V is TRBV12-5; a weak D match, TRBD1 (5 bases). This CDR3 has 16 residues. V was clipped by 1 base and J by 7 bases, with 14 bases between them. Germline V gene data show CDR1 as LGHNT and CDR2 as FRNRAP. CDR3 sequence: CASGLAMTAGNSPLHF. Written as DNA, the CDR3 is TGTGCTAGTGGTTTGGCGATGACAGCGGGAAATTCACCCCTCCACTTT. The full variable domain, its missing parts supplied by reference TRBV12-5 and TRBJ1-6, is DARVTQTPRHKVTEMGQEVTMRCQPILGHNTVFWYRQTMMQGLELLAYFRNRAPLDDSGMPKDRFSAEMPDATLATLKIQPSEPRDSAVYFCASGLAMTAGNSPLHFGNGTRLTVT.

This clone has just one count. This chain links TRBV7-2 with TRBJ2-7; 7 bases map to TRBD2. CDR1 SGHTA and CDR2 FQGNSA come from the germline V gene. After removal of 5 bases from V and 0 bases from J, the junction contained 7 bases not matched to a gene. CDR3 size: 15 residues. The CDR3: CASSEDGGSSYEQYF. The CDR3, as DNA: TGTGCCAGCAGCGAGGACGGGGGGAGCTCCTACGAGCAGTACTTC. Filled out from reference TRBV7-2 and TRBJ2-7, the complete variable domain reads GAGVSQSPSNKVTEKGKDVELRCDPISGHTALYWYRQSLGQGLEFLIYFQGNSAPDKSGLPSDRFSAERTGGSVSTLTIQRTQQEDSAVYLCASSEDGGSSYEQYFGPGTRLTVT.

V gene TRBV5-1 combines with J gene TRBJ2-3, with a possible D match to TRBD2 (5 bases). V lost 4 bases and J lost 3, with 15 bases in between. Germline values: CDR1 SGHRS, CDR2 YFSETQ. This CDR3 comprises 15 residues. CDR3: CASSATPAATDTQYF. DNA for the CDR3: TGCGCCAGCAGCGCAACCCCAGCGGCTACAGATACGCAGTATTTT. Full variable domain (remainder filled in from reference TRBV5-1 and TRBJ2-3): KAGVTQTPRYLIKTRGQQVTLSCSPISGHRSVSWYQQTPGQGLQFLFEYFSETQRNKGNFPGRFSGRQFSNSRSEMNVSTLELGDSALYLCASSATPAATDTQYFGPGTRLTVL.

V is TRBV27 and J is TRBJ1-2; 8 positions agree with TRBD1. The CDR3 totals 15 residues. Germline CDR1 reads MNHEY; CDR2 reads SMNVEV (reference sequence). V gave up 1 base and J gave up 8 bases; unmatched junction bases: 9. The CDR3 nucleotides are TGTGCCAGCAGTTTATACCCCCCCAGGGGGCAGGGCTACACCTTC. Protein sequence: CASSLYPPRGQGYTF.

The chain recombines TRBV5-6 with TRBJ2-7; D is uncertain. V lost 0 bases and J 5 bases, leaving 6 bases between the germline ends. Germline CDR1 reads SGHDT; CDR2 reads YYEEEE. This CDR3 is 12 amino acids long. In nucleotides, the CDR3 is TGTGCCAGCAGCTTGGACCCGGACGAGCAGTACTTC. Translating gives CASSLDPDEQYF.

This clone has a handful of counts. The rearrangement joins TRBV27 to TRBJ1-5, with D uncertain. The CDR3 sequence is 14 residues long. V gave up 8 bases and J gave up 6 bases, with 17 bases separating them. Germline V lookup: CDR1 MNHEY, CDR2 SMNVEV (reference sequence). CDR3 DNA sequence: TGTGCCAGCGGAACGGCCGGGAAGACTCAGCCCCAGCATTTT. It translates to CASGTAGKTQPQHF.

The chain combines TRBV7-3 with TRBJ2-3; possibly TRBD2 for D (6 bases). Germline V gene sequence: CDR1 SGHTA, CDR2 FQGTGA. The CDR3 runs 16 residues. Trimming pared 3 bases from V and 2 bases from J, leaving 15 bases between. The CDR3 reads CASSFHGTPLTDTQYF. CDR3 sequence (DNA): TGTGCCAGCAGCTTCCACGGGACTCCACTCACAGATACGCAGTATTTT.

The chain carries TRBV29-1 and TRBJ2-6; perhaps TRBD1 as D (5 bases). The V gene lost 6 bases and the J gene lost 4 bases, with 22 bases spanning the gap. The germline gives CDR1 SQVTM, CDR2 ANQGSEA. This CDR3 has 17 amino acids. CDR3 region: CSVETDKGAGGANVLTF. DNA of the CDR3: TGCAGCGTGGAAACCGACAAGGGTGCAGGGGGGGCCAACGTCCTGACTTTC.